Presented here are 15 T cell receptor beta chains from one specimen sequenced in a study of cytomegalovirus exposure and HLA in healthy donors. The primer mix had 60 Vbeta and 13 Jbeta primers. TCRdb's copy holds only in-frame clones and misses some; the assay was immunoSEQ multiplex PCR. The sample features fewer than 150,000 clones, with around 3.6% in its top ten. Sequenced sample: PBMCs. These receptors all stem from a man aged 18-30 years in good health and CMV-seronegative.

The chain uses TRBV18 and TRBJ2-1, with D perhaps TRBD2 (5 bases). The germline V and J ends were trimmed by 3 bases and 4 bases, with 13 bases remaining between them. Germline V lookup: CDR1 KGHSH, CDR2 LQKENI. CDR3 length equals 15 residues. CDR3 sequence reads: CASSPRTGLYNEQFF. CDR3 coding DNA: TGTGCCAGCTCACCCCGGACGGGGTTATACAATGAGCAGTTCTTC.

Comment on this clone: A read error may account for a junction end that differs from germline. The chain carries TRBV5-1 and TRBJ1-2; 7 bases are shared with TRBD1. Germline V lookup: CDR1 SGHRS, CDR2 YFSETQ. This CDR3 region has 16 residues. CDR3 region: CASSLDASATGHGYAF. CDR3 nucleotides: TGCGCCAGCAGCTTGGATGCAAGTGCGACAGGGCATGGCTACGCCTTC.

The chain joins TRBV10-2 to TRBJ2-7, with D tentatively TRBD2 (5 bases). There are 13 residues in the CDR3. Germline V gives CDR1 WSHSY, CDR2 SAAADI. Trimming took off 8 bases at V and 2 bases at J, with 13 bases between the two ends. CDR3 residues: CASPDSCPYEQYF. The CDR3 DNA reads TGCGCCAGCCCGGACTCCTGCCCCTACGAGCAGTACTTC.

The V gene is TRBV29-1, the J gene TRBJ1-3; D ambiguous. Trimming took off 4 bases at V and 2 bases at J, with 6 bases between the two ends. The CDR3 extends over 12 amino acids. CDR1 is SQVTM, CDR2 ANQGSEA, per germline. The CDR3 here is CSVVTTGNTIYF. CDR3 DNA sequence: TGCAGCGTTGTCACAACTGGAAACACCATATATTTT.

The chain is built from TRBV5-1 and TRBJ2-7, with 10 bases lining up with TRBD1. Germline values: CDR1 SGHRS, CDR2 YFSETQ. J was trimmed by 5 bases and V by 1 base; bases with no gene match: 15. The CDR3 contains 18 residues. In nucleotides, the CDR3 is TGCGCCAGCAGCTTGAATACAGGTAGGGGACAGGGGTTCCACGAGCAGTACTTC. As protein: CASSLNTGRGQGFHEQYF.

V is TRBV7-9 and J is TRBJ2-6; 10 bases match TRBD1. The CDR3 has 17 residues. Trimming cost V 5 bases and J 12 bases; bases outside gene matches: 16. CDR1 is SEHNR and CDR2 is FQNEAQ in the germline V gene (reference sequence). The chain's CDR3 is CASSPMTGGDILSVLTF. CDR3 bases: TGTGCCAGCAGCCCAATGACAGGGGGCGACATTCTTAGCGTCCTGACTTTC.

This chain connects TRBV27 to TRBJ1-5, with 8 nucleotides matching TRBD1. The CDR3 extends over 15 amino acids. The V and J ends lost 6 bases and 3 bases, in that order; junction bases with no gene match: 7. CDR1 is MNHEY and CDR2 is SMNVEV in the germline V gene (reference sequence). The CDR3 protein is CASRTGVLSNQPQHF. The CDR3 DNA reads as TGTGCCAGCAGGACAGGGGTCTTATCCAATCAGCCCCAGCATTTT.

Comment on this clone: A junction end diverges from the germline sequence, so it may reflect a read error. This chain joins TRBV7-7 and TRBJ2-7; 11 positions agree with TRBD1. The CDR3 length is 15 residues. Germline CDR1 SSHAT, CDR2 FNYEAQ (reference sequence). The DNA of the CDR3 is TGTGCTAGCAGCTCCGGACAGGGGGCTATATACGAGCAGTACTTC. Translated: CASSSGQGAIYEQYF.

This rearrangement joins TRBV6-5 to TRBJ2-7; TRBD2 is a possible D gene (6 bases). Germline assignment: CDR1 MNHEY and CDR2 SVGAGI. The CDR3 sequence is 13 residues long. The ends were cut back, 2 bases at V and 4 bases at J, with 9 bases in the middle. The CDR3 nucleotides read TGTGCCAGCAGTTACCGGGACTCTTACGAGCAGTACTTC. Amino acids: CASSYRDSYEQYF.

With regard to this clone: This CDR3 is also generated by other DNA sequences in the sample. This chain joins TRBV4-1 and TRBJ2-7; possible D gene TRBD1, 5 bases. The V and J ends lost 0 bases and 6 bases respectively, with 15 bases between them. Germline V gene sequence: CDR1 MGHRA, CDR2 YSYEKL. This CDR3 contains 15 residues. This CDR3 reads CASSQELGRAIEQYF. DNA of the CDR3: TGCGCCAGCAGCCAAGAACTGGGCAGGGCCATCGAGCAGTACTTC.

The V and J genes are TRBV27 and TRBJ1-5, with 9 bases lining up with TRBD1. Germline V lookup: CDR1 MNHEY, CDR2 SMNVEV (reference sequence). CDR3 length: 16 amino acids. Trimming at V came to 6 bases and at J to 6 bases, leaving 12 bases not matched to a gene. Here the CDR3 reads CASRLIGTGRGQPQHF. The DNA of the CDR3 is TGTGCCAGCAGACTAATAGGGACAGGGAGGGGTCAGCCCCAGCATTTT.

About this clone: One end of the junction does not line up with germline, which may come from a read error. The chain joins TRBV5-1 to TRBJ1-5; maybe TRBD1 (5 bases). CDR1 is SGHRS and CDR2 is YFSETQ in the germline V gene. There are 15 residues in the CDR3. In nucleotides, the CDR3 is TGCGCCAACAGCTTGGAGCCCGACAGAAATCAGCCCCAGCATTTT. Its translation: CANSLEPDRNQPQHF. Using reference TRBV5-1 and TRBJ1-5 for the parts outside the CDR3, the full variable domain is KAGVTQTPRYLIKTRGQQVTLSCSPISGHRSVSWYQQTPGQGLQFLFEYFSETQRNKGNFPGRFSGRQFSNSRSEMNVSTLELGDSALYLCANSLEPDRNQPQHFGDGTRLSIL.

This chain uses TRBV9 with TRBJ1-5; D is perhaps TRBD1 (5 bases). V shed 3 bases and J shed 6 bases, with 16 bases lying between them. CDR1 is SGDLS and CDR2 is YYNGEE in the germline V gene. The CDR3 is made up of 15 amino acids. Here the CDR3 DNA reads TGTGCCAGCAGCGCGGGGGACGGGCCCGGTCAGCCCCAGCATTTT. Protein sequence: CASSAGDGPGQPQHF.

The chain combines TRBV7-6 with TRBJ1-2; D is unresolved. CDR1 SGHVS and CDR2 FNYEAQ come from the germline V gene. V was trimmed by 6 bases and J by 4 bases, leaving 18 bases between them. This CDR3 region has 15 residues. CDR3 amino acids: CASSPSAVAAYGYTF. The CDR3 DNA reads TGTGCCAGCAGTCCTTCGGCAGTAGCTGCCTATGGCTACACCTTC. The variable domain in full, completed from reference TRBV7-6 and TRBJ1-2, reads GAGVSQSPRYKVTKRGQDVALRCDPISGHVSLYWYRQALGQGPEFLTYFNYEAQQDKSGLPNDRFSAERPEGSISTLTIQRTEQRDSAMYRCASSPSAVAAYGYTFGSGTRLTVV.

The DNA for the CDR3 is TGCGCCAGCAGCCTATACGCGAGAGATACGCAGTATTTT. Translated: CASSLYARDTQYF. The chain combines TRBV5-1 with TRBJ2-3, with D hard to call. The ends were cut back, 4 bases at V and 5 bases at J, with 11 bases in the middle. The CDR3 runs 13 residues. Looked up from germline, CDR1 is SGHRS and CDR2 is YFSETQ.